This T cell receptor beta chain appears in the sequencing data of a study of PD-L1 blockade in urothelial cancer. Overall study context: Patients with male sex and bladder-origin urothelial cancer accounted for about 85% of the roughly 30 enrolled. Researchers found blood samples held a median of 141,255 T cells.

Some clones are missing from TCRdb's copy, which holds only in-frame ones; the method was immunoSEQ multiplex PCR. Counted here are some 56,000 clones, about four fifths occurring once; the ten biggest clones make up approximately 1.3%. Time point here: pretreatment peripheral blood. There are a few counts of this clone. This CDR3 contains 16 residues. The clonotype comes from a man aged 50-59 years with urothelial cancer. Sequenced material: PBMCs, taken around atezolizumab (anti-PD-L1) treatment. V usage is TRBV21-1 and J usage is TRBJ2-7; the table assigns TRBD1, which was not confirmed against the DNA. TRBV21-1 is reported as a pseudogene. The CDR3 loop reads CASSQHLTGTFYEQYF. CDR3 nucleotide sequence: TGTGCCAGCAGCCAGCATCTAACAGGAACCTTCTACGAGCAGTACTTC.